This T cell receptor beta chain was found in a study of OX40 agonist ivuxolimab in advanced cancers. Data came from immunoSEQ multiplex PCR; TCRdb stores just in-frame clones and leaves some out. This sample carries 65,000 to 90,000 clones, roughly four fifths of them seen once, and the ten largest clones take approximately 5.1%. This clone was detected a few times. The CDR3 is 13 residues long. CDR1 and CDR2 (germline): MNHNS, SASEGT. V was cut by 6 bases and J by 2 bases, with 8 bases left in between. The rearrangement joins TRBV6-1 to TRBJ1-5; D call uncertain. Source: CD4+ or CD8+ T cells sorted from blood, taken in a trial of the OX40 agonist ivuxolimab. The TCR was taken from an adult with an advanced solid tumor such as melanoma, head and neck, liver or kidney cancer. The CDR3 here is CASRGAGNQPQHF. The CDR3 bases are TGTGCCAGCAGGGGAGCAGGCAATCAGCCCCAGCATTTT.